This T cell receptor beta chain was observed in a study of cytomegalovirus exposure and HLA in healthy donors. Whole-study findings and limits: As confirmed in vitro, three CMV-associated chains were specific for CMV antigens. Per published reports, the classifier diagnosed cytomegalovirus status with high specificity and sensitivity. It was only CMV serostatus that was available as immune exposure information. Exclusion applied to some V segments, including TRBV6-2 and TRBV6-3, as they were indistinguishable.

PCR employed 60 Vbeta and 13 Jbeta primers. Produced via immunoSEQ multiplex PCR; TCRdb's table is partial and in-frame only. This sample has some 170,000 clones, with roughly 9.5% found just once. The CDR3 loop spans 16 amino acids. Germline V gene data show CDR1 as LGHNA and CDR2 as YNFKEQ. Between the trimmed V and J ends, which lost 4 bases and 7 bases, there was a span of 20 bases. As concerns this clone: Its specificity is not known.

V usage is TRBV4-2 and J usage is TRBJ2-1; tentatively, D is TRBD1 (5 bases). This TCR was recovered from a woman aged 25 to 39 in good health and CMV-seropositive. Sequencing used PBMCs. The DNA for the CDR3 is TGTGCCAGCAGCCCATTCTCTAGGAAGGGGAAGAATGAGCAGTTCTTC. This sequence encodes CASSPFSRKGKNEQFF.